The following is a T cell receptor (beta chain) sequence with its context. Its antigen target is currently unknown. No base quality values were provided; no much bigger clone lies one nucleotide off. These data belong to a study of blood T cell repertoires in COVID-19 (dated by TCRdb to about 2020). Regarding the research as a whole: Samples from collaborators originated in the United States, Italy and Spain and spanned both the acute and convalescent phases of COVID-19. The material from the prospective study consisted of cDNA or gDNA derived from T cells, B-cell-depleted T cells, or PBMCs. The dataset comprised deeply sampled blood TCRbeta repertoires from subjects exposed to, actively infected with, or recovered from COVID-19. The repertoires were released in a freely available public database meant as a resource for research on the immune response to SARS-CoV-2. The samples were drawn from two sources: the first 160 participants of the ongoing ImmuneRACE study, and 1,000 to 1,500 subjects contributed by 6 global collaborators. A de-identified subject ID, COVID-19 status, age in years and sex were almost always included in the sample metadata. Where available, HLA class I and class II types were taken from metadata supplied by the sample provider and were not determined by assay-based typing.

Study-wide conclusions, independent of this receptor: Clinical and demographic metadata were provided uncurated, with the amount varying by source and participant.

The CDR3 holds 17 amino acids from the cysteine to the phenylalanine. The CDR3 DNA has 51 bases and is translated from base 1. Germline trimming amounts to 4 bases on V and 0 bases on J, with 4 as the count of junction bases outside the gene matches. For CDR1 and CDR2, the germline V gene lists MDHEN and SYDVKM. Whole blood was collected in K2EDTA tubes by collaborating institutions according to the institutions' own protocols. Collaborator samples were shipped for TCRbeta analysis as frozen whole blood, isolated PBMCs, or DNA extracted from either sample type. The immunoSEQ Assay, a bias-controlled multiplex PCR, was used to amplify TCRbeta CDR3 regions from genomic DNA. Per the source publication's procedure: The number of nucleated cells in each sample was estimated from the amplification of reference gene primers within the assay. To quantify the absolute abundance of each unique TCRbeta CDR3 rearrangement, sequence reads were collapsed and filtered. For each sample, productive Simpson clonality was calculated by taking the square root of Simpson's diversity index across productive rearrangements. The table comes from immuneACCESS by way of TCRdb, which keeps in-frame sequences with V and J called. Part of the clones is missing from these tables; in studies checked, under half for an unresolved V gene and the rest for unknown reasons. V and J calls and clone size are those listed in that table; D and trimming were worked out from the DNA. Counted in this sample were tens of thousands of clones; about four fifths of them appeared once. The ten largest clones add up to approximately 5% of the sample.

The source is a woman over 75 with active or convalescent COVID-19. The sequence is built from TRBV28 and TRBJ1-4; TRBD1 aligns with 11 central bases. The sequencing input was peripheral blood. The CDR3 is CASSSPGQGATNEKLFF. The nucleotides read TGTGCCAGCAGTTCGCCGGGACAGGGGGCAACTAATGAAAAACTGTTTTTT.